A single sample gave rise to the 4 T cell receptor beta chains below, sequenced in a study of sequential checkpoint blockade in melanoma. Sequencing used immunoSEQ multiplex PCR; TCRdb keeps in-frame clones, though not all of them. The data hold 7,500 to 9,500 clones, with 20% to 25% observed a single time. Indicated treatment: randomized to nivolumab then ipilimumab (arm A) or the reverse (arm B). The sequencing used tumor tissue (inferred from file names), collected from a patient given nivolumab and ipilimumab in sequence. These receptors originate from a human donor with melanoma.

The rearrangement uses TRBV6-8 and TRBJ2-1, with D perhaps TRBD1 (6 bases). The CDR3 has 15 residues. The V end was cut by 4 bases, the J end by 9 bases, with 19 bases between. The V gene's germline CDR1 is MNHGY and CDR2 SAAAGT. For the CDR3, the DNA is TGTGCCAGCAGTTCTGGACAGTTCGTCGGGCGTGAGCAGTTCTTC. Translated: CASSSGQFVGREQFF.

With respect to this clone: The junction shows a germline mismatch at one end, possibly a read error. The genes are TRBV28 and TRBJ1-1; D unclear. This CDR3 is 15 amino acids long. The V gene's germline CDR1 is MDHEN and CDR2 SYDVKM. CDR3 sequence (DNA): TGTTCCAGCAGCCACAATCCTCGATGGGACACTGAAGCTTTCTTT. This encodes CSSSHNPRWDTEAFF.

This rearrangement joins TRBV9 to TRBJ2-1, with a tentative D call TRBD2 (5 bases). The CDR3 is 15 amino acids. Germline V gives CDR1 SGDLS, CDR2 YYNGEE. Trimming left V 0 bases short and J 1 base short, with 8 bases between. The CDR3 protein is CASSVGAESYNEQFF. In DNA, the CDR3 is TGTGCCAGCAGCGTAGGAGCGGAGTCCTACAATGAGCAGTTCTTC.

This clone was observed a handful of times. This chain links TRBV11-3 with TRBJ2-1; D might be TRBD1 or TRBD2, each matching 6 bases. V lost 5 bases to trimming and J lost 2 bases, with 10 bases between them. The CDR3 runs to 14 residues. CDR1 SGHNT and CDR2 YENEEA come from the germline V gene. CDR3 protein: CASSTGTAYNEQFF. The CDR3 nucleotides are TGTGCCAGCAGCACAGGGACTGCCTACAATGAGCAGTTCTTC.